What follows are 4 T cell receptor beta chains derived from one specimen sequenced in a study of graft-versus-host responses after intestinal transplantation (dated by TCRdb to the early 2020s). The library was produced with the immunoSEQ multiplex PCR assay. The immuneACCESS repertoire file appears here via TCRdb, limited to in-frame rearrangements. These files lack a portion of the clones; in checked studies, under half of the deficit traces to unresolved V genes, and the cause of the others is not known. The sample table records some 13,000 clones; more than 25% of these occur just once. About 2.6% of the sample is held by the ten biggest clonotypes. This specimen's time point label, per the study, means: cells obtained before transplantation from donor or recipient. Mixed lymphocyte reactions plated about 200,000 CFSE-labeled pre-transplant responders with about 200,000 irradiated violet-dye-labeled stimulators and were cultured for 6 to 7 days.

The specimen comprised alloreactive CD8+ T cells from a mixed lymphocyte reaction culture, sampled before intestinal transplant. The intended sense of this specimen's cell subset or site label: CFSE-low proliferating T cells sorted from roughly six-day pre-transplant mixed lymphocyte reaction (GvH or HvG direction). The receptor set was obtained from a human patient who received an intestinal transplant.

This clone is large. The DNA for the CDR3 is TGTGCCAGCAGCCCCCAGTCGACAGGGTCTGGAAACACCATATATTTT. Protein product: CASSPQSTGSGNTIYF. The chain carries TRBV7-4 and TRBJ1-3, with 7 nucleotides matching TRBD1. The length of the CDR3 is 16 residues. CDR1 and CDR2 (germline): SGHVT, SQSDAQ. The trim removed 5 bases at V and 1 base at J, leaving 8 bases unmatched.

The chain employs TRBV11-2 and TRBJ1-1; no definite D call. The V end was cut by 5 bases, the J end by 4 bases, with 14 bases between. Germline V gives CDR1 SGHAT, CDR2 FQNNGV. This CDR3 comprises 14 residues. In DNA form, the CDR3 reads TGTGCCAGCAGCCCTCCGAGGTTTGGCACTGAAGCTTTCTTT. Amino acid sequence: CASSPPRFGTEAFF.

This clone was counted a few times. The CDR3 here is CASSFGRFAGEQYF. For the CDR3, the DNA is TGTGCCAGCAGTTTTGGGCGGTTCGCGGGCGAGCAGTACTTC. The chain uses TRBV6-5 and TRBJ2-7, with a tentative D call TRBD2 (5 bases). Germline lookup yields CDR1 MNHEY and CDR2 SVGAGI. This CDR3 comprises 14 residues. Trimming removed 4 bases from V and 6 bases from J, with 16 bases in between.

This clone was observed a few times. The gene calls are TRBV13 and TRBJ2-1, with 12 bases that match TRBD2. Germline lookup yields CDR1 PRHDT and CDR2 FYEKMQ (reference sequence). J lost 4 bases, V lost 5 bases, and 9 bases had no gene match. CDR3 size: 17 residues. CDR3 in amino acids: CASSPKVGLAGYNEQFF. In DNA, the CDR3 is TGTGCCAGCAGCCCCAAAGTGGGACTAGCGGGTTACAATGAGCAGTTCTTC.